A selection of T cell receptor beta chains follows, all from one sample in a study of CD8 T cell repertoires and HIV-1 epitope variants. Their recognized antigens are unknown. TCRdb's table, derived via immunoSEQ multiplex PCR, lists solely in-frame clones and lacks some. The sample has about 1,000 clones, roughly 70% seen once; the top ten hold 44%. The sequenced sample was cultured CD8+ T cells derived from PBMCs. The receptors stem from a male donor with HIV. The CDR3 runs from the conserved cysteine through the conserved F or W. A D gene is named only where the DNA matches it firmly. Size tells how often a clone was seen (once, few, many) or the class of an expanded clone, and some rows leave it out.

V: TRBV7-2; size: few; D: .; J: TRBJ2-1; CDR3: CASSITPDSYNEQFF; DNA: TGTGCCAGCAGCATAACACCGGACTCCTACAATGAGCAGTTCTTC
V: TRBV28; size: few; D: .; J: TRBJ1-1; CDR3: CATFPTGSNTEAFF; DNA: TGTGCCACCTTTCCGACAGGCTCGAACACTGAAGCTTTCTTT
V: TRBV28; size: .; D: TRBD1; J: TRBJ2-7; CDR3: CASSFGQGASNEQYF; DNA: TGTGCCAGCAGTTTCGGACAGGGGGCTTCGAACGAGCAGTACTTC
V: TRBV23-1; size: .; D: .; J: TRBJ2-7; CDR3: CASSHPGGGETYEQYF; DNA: TGCGCCAGCAGTCACCCGGGGGGCGGTGAAACCTACGAGCAGTACTTC
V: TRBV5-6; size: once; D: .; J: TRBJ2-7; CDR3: CASSLALAEQYF; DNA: TGTGCCAGCAGCTTGGCGCTTGCCGAGCAGTACTTC
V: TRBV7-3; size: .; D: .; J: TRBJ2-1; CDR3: CASSFGPSYNEQFF; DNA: TGTGCCAGCAGCTTCGGGCCGTCCTACAATGAGCAGTTCTTC
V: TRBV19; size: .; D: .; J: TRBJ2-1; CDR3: CASREVPSYNEQFF; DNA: TGTGCCAGTAGGGAGGTTCCCTCCTACAATGAGCAGTTCTTC
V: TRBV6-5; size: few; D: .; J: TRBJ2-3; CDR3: CASSYRRQLGDTQYF; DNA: TGTGCCAGCAGTTACCGTCGTCAGTTGGGGGATACGCAGTATTTT
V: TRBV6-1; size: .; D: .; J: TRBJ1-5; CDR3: CASSVDTDNYQPQHF; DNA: TGTGCCAGCAGCGTAGACACCGACAACTATCAGCCCCAGCATTTT
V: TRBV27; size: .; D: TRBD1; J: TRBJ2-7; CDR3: CASSSGQGESYEQYF; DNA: TGTGCCAGCAGTTCCGGACAGGGTGAGTCCTACGAGCAGTACTTC
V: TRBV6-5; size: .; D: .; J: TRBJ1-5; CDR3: CASSGGQGIHQPQHF; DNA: TGTGCCAGCAGTGGGGGGCAGGGGATACATCAGCCCCAGCATTTT
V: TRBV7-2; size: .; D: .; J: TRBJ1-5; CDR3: CASSLWGDLGNQPQHF; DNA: TGTGCCAGCAGCCTGTGGGGGGACCTAGGCAATCAGCCCCAGCATTTT
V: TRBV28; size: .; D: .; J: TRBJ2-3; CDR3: CASRYTDTQYF; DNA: TGTGCCAGCAGGTACACAGATACGCAGTATTTT
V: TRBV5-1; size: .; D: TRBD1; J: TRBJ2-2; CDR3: CASSLPPGSTGDTGELFF; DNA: TGCGCCAGCAGCCTACCTCCGGGTTCAACAGGGGATACCGGGGAGCTGTTTTTT
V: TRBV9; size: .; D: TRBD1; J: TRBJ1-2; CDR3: CASSPTGTGSRAYGYTF; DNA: TGTGCCAGCAGCCCGACCGGGACAGGGAGTAGGGCCTATGGCTACACCTTC
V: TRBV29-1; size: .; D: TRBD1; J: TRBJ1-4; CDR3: CSVSGTGEGLHEKLFF; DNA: TGCAGCGTCTCCGGGACAGGGGAGGGCTTACATGAAAAACTGTTTTTT
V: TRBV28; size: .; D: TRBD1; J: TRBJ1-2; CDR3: CASSLSQGEGNYGYTF; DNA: TGTGCCAGCAGCCTATCGCAGGGGGAGGGAAACTATGGCTACACCTTC
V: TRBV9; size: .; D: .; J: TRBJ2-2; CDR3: CASSSGGDTGELFF; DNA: TGTGCCAGCAGCTCAGGGGGGGACACCGGGGAGCTGTTTTTT
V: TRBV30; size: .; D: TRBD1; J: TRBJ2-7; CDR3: CAWETGTGQREQYF; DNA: TGTGCCTGGGAGACCGGGACAGGGCAACGCGAGCAGTACTTC
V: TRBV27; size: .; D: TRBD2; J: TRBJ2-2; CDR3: CASSFTTSGNLNTGELFF; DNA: TGTGCCAGCAGTTTTACGACTAGCGGGAACTTAAACACCGGGGAGCTGTTTTTT
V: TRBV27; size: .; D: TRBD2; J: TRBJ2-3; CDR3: CASSLELAGKNTDTQYF; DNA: TGTGCCAGCAGTTTAGAACTAGCGGGAAAAAACACAGATACGCAGTATTTT
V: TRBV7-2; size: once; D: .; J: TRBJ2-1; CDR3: CASSTVRETNEQFF; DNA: TGTGCCAGCAGCACTGTTCGGGAAACCAATGAGCAGTTCTTC
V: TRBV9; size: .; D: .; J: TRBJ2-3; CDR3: CASSVLRGSTDTQYF; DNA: TGTGCCAGCAGCGTGCTTCGGGGGAGCACAGATACGCAGTATTTT
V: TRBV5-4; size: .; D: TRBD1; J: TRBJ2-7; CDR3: CASSSRGRGPEQYF; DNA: TGTGCCAGCAGCTCCAGGGGGCGCGGTCCCGAGCAGTACTTC
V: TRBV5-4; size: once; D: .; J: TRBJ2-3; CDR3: CASSLDFSTDTQYF; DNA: TGTGCCAGCAGCCTGGACTTTAGCACAGATACGCAGTATTTT